These T cell receptor beta chains were read from a single sample in a study of vaccination and CD4 T cells after COVID-19. MiXCR, run by TCRdb on the PCR reads, gives a single entry per CDR3 protein. The repertoire holds about 40,000 distinct CDR3 sequences, with about 35% as singletons. Material: CD4+ T cells from blood, obtained about 7 months after SARS-CoV-2 vaccination. These TCRs come from a human donor who had recovered from COVID-19. Both conserved end residues are part of each CDR3. The D gene is left open where the match is weak. The size entry is marked missing in some rows and otherwise reads once, few, many or a size class.

J gene | V gene | clone size | D gene | CDR3 DNA | CDR3 protein
TRBJ2-1 | TRBV20-1 | . | . | TGCAGTGTCCGTAACCCTAAGACCGGGACTTCTAAGTACAATGAGCAGTTCTTC | CSVRNPKTGTSKYNEQFF
TRBJ2-3 | TRBV2 | . | TRBD2 | TGTGCCAGCAGTGGGACTAGCGGGAGGGCTCGGGCAGATACGCAGTATTTT | CASSGTSGRARADTQYF
TRBJ1-1 | TRBV4-2 | . | . | TGTGCCAGCAGCCCCTCCACAGTAGGCGTGAACACTGAAGCTTTCTTT | CASSPSTVGVNTEAFF
TRBJ2-3 | TRBV15 | medium-sized | . | TGTGCCACCAGCCCTCGACTAGTTCTTGATACGCAGTATTTT | CATSPRLVLDTQYF
TRBJ2-7 | TRBV7-2 | . | . | TGTGCCAGCAGCTTAGTTTCTCCGGGGACCTACGAGCAGTACTTC | CASSLVSPGTYEQYF
TRBJ2-3 | TRBV7-9 | few | . | TGTGCCAGCAGCTTAAACTACAGGGATCAAGGTACGCAGTATTTT | CASSLNYRDQGTQYF
TRBJ1-2 | TRBV29-1 | . | TRBD1 | TGCAGCGTTGCGGGGAGCGTGTGGGACAGGAGGGGCCTCAACTATGGCTACACCTTC | CSVAGSVWDRRGLNYGYTF
TRBJ2-5 | TRBV20-1 | . | . | TGCAGTGCTAGAGAAACAGACCAAGAGACTCAGTACTTC | CSARETDQETQYF
TRBJ2-1 | TRBV20-1 | . | . | TGCAGTACCCGGACCCAAACGGCGAGCTACAATGAGCAGTTCTTC | CSTRTQTASYNEQFF
TRBJ1-1 | TRBV19 | . | . | TGTGCCAGTAGTGTACAGGCCCAGTACCCTGAAGCTTTCTTT | CASSVQAQYPEAFF
TRBJ2-3 | TRBV6-1 | . | TRBD1 | TGTGCCAGCAGGGAATTCGACAGGGATTGGACAGATACGCAGTATTTT | CASREFDRDWTDTQYF
TRBJ1-5 | TRBV7-2 | . | . | TGTGCCAGCAGCACCGTGACTGATCAGCCCCAGCATTTT | CASSTVTDQPQHF
TRBJ2-7 | TRBV25-1 | few | TRBD2 | TGTGCCAGCTGTAGCGGGAGGGCCCCCTACGAGCAGTACTTC | CASCSGRAPYEQYF
TRBJ2-7 | TRBV19 | . | . | TGTGCCAGTAGTGGCACAAGTCGTCCTTACGAGCAGTACTTC | CASSGTSRPYEQYF
TRBJ2-2 | TRBV7-6 | . | TRBD2 | TGTGGCAGCCCCCCCCTCAGCGGGAGGGCGGCCGGGGAGCTGTTTTTT | CGSPPLSGRAAGELFF
TRBJ2-7 | TRBV6-1 | few | . | TGTGCCAGCAGCCCGGGTGAAAGCGCCTACGAGCAGTACTTC | CASSPGESAYEQYF
TRBJ2-2 | TRBV6-2/TRBV6-3 | . | TRBD1 | TGTGCCAGCAGAGGATTACAGGGGGTCACGAAGACCGGGGAGCTGTTTTTT | CASRGLQGVTKTGELFF
TRBJ1-4 | TRBV20-1 | . | . | TGCAGTGCTATACCTGGAGGGGAAAAACTGTTTTTT | CSAIPGGEKLFF
TRBJ2-3 | TRBV6-2/TRBV6-3 | . | . | TGTGCCAGCAGCCTCTACGGAGGGGGAACAGATACGCAGTATTTT | CASSLYGGGTDTQYF
TRBJ2-7 | TRBV20-1 | few | TRBD2 | TGCAGTGCTCGTCCGGGACTAGCGGGAGACGAGCAGTACTTC | CSARPGLAGDEQYF
TRBJ1-2 | TRBV15 | few | . | TGTGCCACCAGCAGAGATTTAAGTTGGGCCTTGGGATATATGGGACTCTATGGCTACACCTTC | CATSRDLSWALGYMGLYGYTF
TRBJ1-6 | TRBV12-3/TRBV12-4 | . | TRBD1 | TGTGCCAGCAGGGCCCCGGACAGGTCCAGGTCACCCCTCCACTTT | CASRAPDRSRSPLHF
TRBJ1-2 | TRBV7-8 | . | . | TGTGCCAGCAGCTTAGCGAAGGGGAGCGTAAACTATGGCTACACCTTC | CASSLAKGSVNYGYTF
TRBJ1-1 | TRBV5-4 | . | . | TGTGCCAGCAGCGTTCGGGGCCCCACTGAAGCTTTCTTT | CASSVRGPTEAFF
TRBJ2-3 | TRBV7-2 | . | TRBD1 | TGTGCCAGCAGCTTACTCTGGACAGGTACAGATACGCAGTATTTT | CASSLLWTGTDTQYF
TRBJ2-1 | TRBV7-6 | . | TRBD1 | TGTGCCAGCAGCTTATTGGACAGGGGGCCCAATGAGCAGTTCTTC | CASSLLDRGPNEQFF
TRBJ2-7 | TRBV11-2 | . | TRBD2 | TGTGCCAGCAGCTTATCGTATGGCGGGAGGAACGAGCAGTACTTC | CASSLSYGGRNEQYF
TRBJ2-5 | TRBV20-1 | few | TRBD2 | TGCAGTGCTAGAGAGGCAATAGCGGGTAAAGAGACCCAGTACTTC | CSAREAIAGKETQYF
TRBJ2-1 | TRBV7-3 | . | . | TGTGCCAGCAGCTTAGTCGGGGGCGGGTACAATGAGCAGTTCTTC | CASSLVGGGYNEQFF
TRBJ2-5 | TRBV7-2 | few | TRBD1 | TGTGCCAGCAGCCCACAGGGGTTCGGGGAGACCCAGTACTTC | CASSPQGFGETQYF
TRBJ2-5 | TRBV7-9 | few | . | TGTGCCAGCAGCCCCATCGGGGAGACCCAGTACTTC | CASSPIGETQYF
TRBJ2-7 | TRBV28 | few | TRBD2 | TGTGCCAGCAGTAAGACTAGCGGCTACGAGCAGTACTTC | CASSKTSGYEQYF
TRBJ1-1 | TRBV29-1 | . | TRBD1 | TGCAGCGTTCGACAGGGGGCAAGTGAAGCTTTCTTT | CSVRQGASEAFF
TRBJ2-7 | TRBV15 | . | TRBD2 | TGTGCCACCTCGTTTCAGCGGGGGTTCTACGAGCAGTACTTC | CATSFQRGFYEQYF
TRBJ2-7 | TRBV20-1 | few | TRBD2 | TGCAGTTTAACCCTAGCGGGAAGGGTCTACGAGCAGTACTTC | CSLTLAGRVYEQYF
TRBJ1-1 | TRBV28 | once | . | TGTGCCAGCAGTTTTATGTTCGGGAAGAACACTGAAGCTTTCTTT | CASSFMFGKNTEAFF
TRBJ2-7 | TRBV29-1 | . | . | TGCAGCGCCACGGACGCCAGCTCCTACGAGCAGTACTTC | CSATDASSYEQYF
TRBJ2-5 | TRBV20-1 | . | . | TGCAGTGCTAGGGACCCTAGAGAGACCCAGTACTTC | CSARDPRETQYF
TRBJ2-5 | TRBV6-1 | . | . | TGTGCCAGCAGTGCAGATTCCCAAGAGACCCAGTACTTC | CASSADSQETQYF
TRBJ2-5 | TRBV11-2 | . | TRBD2 | TGTGCCAGCAGCCCGAGACTAGCGGCCTTGGCGGGGGAGACCCAGTACTTC | CASSPRLAALAGETQYF
TRBJ2-3 | TRBV7-2 | few | TRBD1 | TGTGCCAGCAGCTGGGACAGGGTAGATACGCAGTATTTT | CASSWDRVDTQYF
TRBJ2-5 | TRBV19 | . | . | TGTGCCAGTGGTCAAGGCCAAGAGACCCAGTACTTC | CASGQGQETQYF
TRBJ1-1 | TRBV5-4 | few | . | TGTGCCAGCAGGCCTATACCGTCCCGGGACATTGGAGCTTTCTTT | CASRPIPSRDIGAFF
TRBJ2-5 | TRBV10-1 | few | TRBD2 | TGCGCCAGCAGTGATTTAGCGGGGGCCCCTCACCAAGAGACCCAGTACTTC | CASSDLAGAPHQETQYF
TRBJ2-3 | TRBV20-1 | few | TRBD2 | TGCAGTGCTACCGGAGCGGGAGCAACCGATACGCAGTATTTT | CSATGAGATDTQYF
TRBJ1-6 | TRBV27 | . | . | TGTGCCAGCAGCCCCGGGATTTATAATTCACCCCTCCACTTT | CASSPGIYNSPLHF
TRBJ2-7 | TRBV6-5 | few | . | TGTGCCAGCAGTTACTTCCAGGGTTCCTACGAGCAGTACTTC | CASSYFQGSYEQYF
TRBJ2-5 | TRBV7-6 | . | TRBD2 | TGTGCCAGCAGCTCCCGGACTAGCGGTCAAGAGACCCAGTACTTC | CASSSRTSGQETQYF
TRBJ2-3 | TRBV5-1 | . | TRBD1 | TGCGCCAGCACCACAGGACAGGGGCACTCCACAGATACGCAGTATTTT | CASTTGQGHSTDTQYF
TRBJ2-7 | TRBV7-2 | . | . | TGTGCCAGCAGTGGGAAGATGGCGGGTTGGAATTACGAGCAGTACTTC | CASSGKMAGWNYEQYF
TRBJ1-1 | TRBV4-1 | . | . | TGCGCCAGCAGCCAAGCCTCGAGGAACACTGAAGCTTTCTTT | CASSQASRNTEAFF
TRBJ2-7 | TRBV15 | few | TRBD1 | TGTGCCACCGGGGACAGGGGGCGGGGAGGGGGCGAGCAGTACTTC | CATGDRGRGGGEQYF
TRBJ1-2 | TRBV6-1 | . | . | TGTGCCAGCACTGATCAGACGGGTTATGGCTACACCTTC | CASTDQTGYGYTF
TRBJ2-3 | TRBV20-1 | . | TRBD2 | TGCAGTGCGACGGGTCCGGGAGGGCGGACAGATACGCAGTATTTT | CSATGPGGRTDTQYF